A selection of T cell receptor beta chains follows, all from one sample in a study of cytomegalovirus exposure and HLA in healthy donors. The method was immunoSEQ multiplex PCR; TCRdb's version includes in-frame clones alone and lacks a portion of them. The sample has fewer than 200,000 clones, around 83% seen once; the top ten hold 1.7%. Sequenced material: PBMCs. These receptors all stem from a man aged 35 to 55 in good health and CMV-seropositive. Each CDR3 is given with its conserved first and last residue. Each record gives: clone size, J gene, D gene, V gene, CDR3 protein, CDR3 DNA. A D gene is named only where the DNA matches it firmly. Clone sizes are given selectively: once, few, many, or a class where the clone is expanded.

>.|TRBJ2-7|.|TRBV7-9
CASSQGGGRGGEQYF
TGTGCCAGCAGTCAAGGGGGGGGCAGGGGAGGCGAGCAGTACTTC
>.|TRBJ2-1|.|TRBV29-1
CSVEGDLTTYNEQFF
TGCAGCGTTGAGGGGGACTTAACAACCTACAATGAGCAGTTCTTC
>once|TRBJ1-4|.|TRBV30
CAWSVRGAGEKLFF
TGTGCCTGGAGTGTACGGGGGGCGGGTGAAAAACTGTTTTTT
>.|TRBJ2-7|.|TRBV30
CAWSKGDRIEQYF
TGTGCCTGGAGTAAGGGGGATCGGATCGAGCAGTACTTC
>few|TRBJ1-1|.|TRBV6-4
CASSRERDTQAFF
TGTGCCAGCTCGAGAGAGCGGGACACACAAGCTTTCTTT
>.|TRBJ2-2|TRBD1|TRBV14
CASTSGGSPGAGELFF
TGTGCCAGCACCTCAGGGGGCTCCCCCGGGGCCGGGGAGCTGTTTTTT
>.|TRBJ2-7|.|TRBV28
CASSYTRYYEQYF
TGTGCCAGCAGTTATACTAGGTATTACGAGCAGTACTTC
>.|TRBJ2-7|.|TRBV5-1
CASKYYLSSYEQYF
TGCGCCAGCAAGTACTATTTGAGCTCCTACGAGCAGTACTTC
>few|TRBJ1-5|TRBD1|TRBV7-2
CASSSTGGNQPQHF
TGTGCCAGCAGCTCAACAGGGGGCAATCAGCCCCAGCATTTT
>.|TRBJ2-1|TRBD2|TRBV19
CASSMWGRDEQFF
TGTGCCAGTAGTATGTGGGGGAGGGATGAGCAGTTCTTC
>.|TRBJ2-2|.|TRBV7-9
CATPGVPGELFF
TGTGCCACCCCGGGGGTACCTGGGGAGCTGTTTTTT
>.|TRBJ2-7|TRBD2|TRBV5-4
CASRARASGYGQYF
TGTGCCAGCAGGGCCCGGGCTAGCGGCTACGGGCAGTACTTC
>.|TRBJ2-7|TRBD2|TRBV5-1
CASSSRGVSSYEQYF
TGCGCCAGCAGCTCGCGGGGGGTATCGTCCTACGAGCAGTACTTC
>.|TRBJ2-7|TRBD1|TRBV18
CASSTAGTGVYEQYF
TGTGCCAGCTCGACCGCCGGGACAGGGGTCTACGAGCAGTACTTC
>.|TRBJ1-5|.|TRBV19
CASRPRGTGTQPRPQHF
TGTGCCAGTAGACCAAGGGGTACCGGGACTCAGCCCAGGCCCCAGCATTTT
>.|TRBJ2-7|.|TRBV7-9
CSSSASRGEQYF
TGTTCCAGCAGCGCCAGTAGGGGGGAGCAGTACTTC